The 26 T cell receptor beta chains below come from one sample, sequenced in a study of T cells in Graves' hyperthyroidism and ophthalmopathy. Researchers took RNA transcripts and amplified the TCR beta CDR3 regions from them. When the TCR CDR3 underwent first-round RT-PCR, the HTBI primer set was used. TCRdb re-called the multiplex PCR reads through MiXCR, storing one row per CDR3 protein. The table has 300,000 to 400,000 distinct CDR3 sequences, roughly 18% seen once. Input material: blood. The receptor set was obtained from a young man with Graves' ophthalmopathy.

Comment on this clonotype: This may arise from a read error, as a much more abundant clone is one base away. The chain couples TRBV24-1 to TRBJ2-1; D is perhaps TRBD1 (6 bases). Trimming pared 2 bases from V and 7 bases from J, leaving 17 bases between. Germline-derived CDR1 and CDR2 are KGHDR and SFDVKD. The length of the CDR3 is 16 residues. Here the CDR3 reads CATSDSRYQGRNEQFF. The CDR3 region has the DNA TGTGCCACCAGTGATTCGCGTTATCAGGGGCGGAATGAGCAGTTCTTC.

The rearrangement joins TRBV6-1 to TRBJ1-3; a weak D match, TRBD1 (6 bases). The CDR3 is made up of 14 amino acids. The V end lost 6 bases, the J end lost 4 bases, and 13 bases lay between the germline ends. Per the germline V gene, CDR1 is MNHNS and CDR2 is SASEGT. CDR3 protein: CASRGPGAGNTIYF. The CDR3 DNA is TGTGCCAGCAGGGGTCCAGGGGCCGGAAACACCATATATTTT.

The chain employs TRBV4-2 and TRBJ2-3; perhaps TRBD2 as D (6 bases). In germline, CDR1 is LGHNA, CDR2 YNFKEQ. The CDR3 length is 14 residues. The ends were cut back, 1 base at V and 5 bases at J, with 10 bases in the middle. DNA of the CDR3: TGTGCCAGCAGCCAAGGGGGTAGCGGAGATACGCAGTATTTT. As protein: CASSQGGSGDTQYF.

Many counts were recorded for this clonotype. This rearrangement joins TRBV28 to TRBJ2-1; the D is unclear. This CDR3 spans 14 amino acids. CDR1 MDHEN and CDR2 SYDVKM come from the germline V gene. V lost 1 base and J 6 bases, leaving 10 bases between the germline ends. The CDR3 nucleotides read TGTGCCAGCAGTTTATCTAGGGTTCTCAATGAGCAGTTCTTC. Translating gives CASSLSRVLNEQFF.

This clonotype was seen a single time. The chain has TRBV15 and TRBJ2-3; TRBD2 matches at 12 bases. The V segment lost 2 bases and the J segment 6 bases; nucleotides outside the gene matches: 3. Germline V gene sequence: CDR1 LNHNV, CDR2 YYDKDF (reference sequence). The CDR3 covers 15 residues. CDR3 DNA sequence: TGTGCCACCAGCAGAAGACTAGCGGGAGTGGATACGCAGTATTTT. This sequence encodes CATSRRLAGVDTQYF.

Only one count was recorded for this clonotype. The chain couples TRBV5-1 to TRBJ1-1; a weak D match, TRBD1 (6 bases). The ends were cut back, 4 bases at V and 10 bases at J, with 20 bases in the middle. The CDR3 is made up of 14 amino acids. From germline, CDR1 is SGHRS and CDR2 YFSETQ. CDR3 sequence reads: CASSPKEGDLVAFF. In DNA, the CDR3 is TGCGCCAGCAGCCCGAAGGAGGGGGACCTGGTAGCTTTCTTT. The complete variable domain, with remaining parts taken from reference TRBV5-1 and TRBJ1-1, reads KAGVTQTPRYLIKTRGQQVTLSCSPISGHRSVSWYQQTPGQGLQFLFEYFSETQRNKGNFPGRFSGRQFSNSRSEMNVSTLELGDSALYLCASSPKEGDLVAFFGQGTRLTVV.

This clonotype was seen only a few times. The rearrangement uses TRBV18 and TRBJ2-3; D remains unclear. The CDR3 runs to 14 residues. Germline CDR1 reads KGHSH; CDR2 reads LQKENI. Trimming shortened V by 2 bases and J by 3 bases, and 9 bases separated the two germline ends. The CDR3, as DNA: TGTGCCAGCTCACCAGGACCAGCTACAGATACGCAGTATTTT. Its translation is CASSPGPATDTQYF.

This clonotype was counted ten times or more. The J gene is TRBJ1-1, the V gene TRBV3-1, with D unresolved. V was cut by 4 bases and J by 3 bases, with 15 bases left in between. Germline V CDR1 and CDR2: LGHDT, YNNKEL (reference sequence). This CDR3 region has 15 residues. The CDR3 sequence: CASSPTDRSYTEAFF. CDR3 bases: TGTGCCAGCAGCCCGACGGACCGATCCTACACTGAAGCTTTCTTT.

V gene TRBV9 combines with J gene TRBJ2-3, with a weak D call TRBD2 (7 bases). This CDR3 contains 15 residues. Germline V gene sequence: CDR1 SGDLS, CDR2 YYNGEE. The ends were cut back, 5 bases at V and 5 bases at J, with 18 bases in the middle. CDR3 amino acids: CASSWTGGVGDTQYF. The CDR3 DNA sequence: TGTGCCAGCAGTTGGACGGGGGGCGTGGGAGATACGCAGTATTTT.

As regards this clonotype: A read error is possible here, since a much larger clone lies one base away. The J gene is TRBJ1-6, the V gene TRBV7-2; the D is unclear. The CDR3 contains 13 residues. CDR1 and CDR2 from the germline V gene are SGHTA and FQGNSA. Trimming took 5 bases from V and 6 from J, leaving 8 bases between them. This CDR3 is CASSLGSNSPLHF. The CDR3 coding sequence is TGTGCCAGCAGCCTGGGGAGTAATTCACCCCTCCACTTT.

This clonotype was detected ten times or more. This rearrangement joins TRBV6-1 to TRBJ2-1, with 11 bases fitting TRBD2. The CDR3 is made up of 15 amino acids. CDR1 is MNHNS, CDR2 SASEGT, per germline. With V trimmed by 8 bases and J by 4 bases, 7 bases remained unmatched. The CDR3 region is CASSSGLAVYNEQFF. The CDR3 DNA is TGTGCCAGCTCCTCGGGACTAGCGGTGTACAATGAGCAGTTCTTC.

This clonotype was recorded many times. This chain links TRBV4-2 with TRBJ2-3; TRBD2 matches 9 bases. The CDR3 length is 16 residues. The V and J ends lost 0 bases and 6 bases, in that order; junction bases with no gene match: 7. Germline assignment: CDR1 LGHNA and CDR2 YNFKEQ. The CDR3: CASSQDIAGARDTQYF. In DNA, the CDR3 is TGTGCCAGCAGCCAAGATATAGCGGGGGCCAGGGATACGCAGTATTTT.

This clonotype has a handful of counts. This sequence joins TRBV5-1 and TRBJ2-1, with 12 bases fitting TRBD2. Germline V lookup: CDR1 SGHRS, CDR2 YFSETQ. This CDR3 region has 17 residues. The junction had 9 bases not matched to a gene; V was cut back by 4 bases and J by 4 bases. The CDR3 loop reads CASSRPTSGGPYNEQFF. The CDR3 DNA is TGCGCCAGCAGCAGACCGACTAGCGGGGGACCATACAATGAGCAGTTCTTC.

This clonotype appeared many times. The rearrangement links TRBV20-1 to TRBJ2-3; unclear D gene. The CDR3 runs 11 residues. The germline V and J ends were trimmed by 7 bases and 6 bases, with 11 bases remaining between them. The germline gives CDR1 DFQATT, CDR2 SNEGSKA (reference sequence). The CDR3 reads CSVLDRDTQYF. For the CDR3, the DNA is TGCAGTGTACTGGACCGGGATACGCAGTATTTT.

Ten or more counts support this clonotype. The chain has TRBV11-2 and TRBJ2-5; the D is unclear. Trimming left V 1 base short and J 4 bases short, with 13 bases between. The CDR3 contains 15 residues. CDR1 SGHAT and CDR2 FQNNGV come from the germline V gene. The CDR3 protein is CASSLGWGGSETQYF. CDR3 sequence (DNA): TGTGCCAGCAGCTTAGGGTGGGGTGGCTCAGAGACCCAGTACTTC.

This clonotype appeared many times. The chain employs TRBV13 and TRBJ2-3, with 9 bases fitting TRBD2. Germline lookup yields CDR1 PRHDT and CDR2 FYEKMQ (reference sequence). V lost 7 bases and J lost 2; bases outside the gene matches: 10. The CDR3 spans 16 residues. CDR3 sequence (DNA): TGTGCCAGCAACCAGGGGAGCGGGGGGCACACAGATACGCAGTATTTT. It specifies CASNQGSGGHTDTQYF.

This clonotype has just a few counts. The chain employs TRBV19 and TRBJ2-2, with D perhaps TRBD1 (5 bases). V lost 8 bases to trimming and J lost 5 bases, with 18 bases between them. CDR3 length: 15 residues. Germline assignment: CDR1 LNHDA and CDR2 SQIVND (reference sequence). CDR3 DNA: TGTGCCAGTTCAACTCACCCTGGGGCGACCGGGGAGCTGTTTTTT. Translated: CASSTHPGATGELFF.

This clonotype was seen ten or more times. The chain couples TRBV28 to TRBJ2-7; D might be TRBD1 (5 bases). The CDR3 contains 13 residues. Germline V CDR1 and CDR2: MDHEN, SYDVKM. V lost 6 bases to trimming and J lost 1 base, with 10 bases between them. CDR3 sequence (DNA): TGTGCCAGCAGGGGGCAAAAATCCTACGAGCAGTACTTC. Translation gives CASRGQKSYEQYF.

This clonotype was observed a few times. The rearrangement uses TRBV4-1 and TRBJ1-1; the D gene is possibly TRBD1 (6 bases). The germline gives CDR1 MGHRA, CDR2 YSYEKL. The V end was cut by 0 bases, the J end by 3 bases, with 20 bases between. CDR3 size: 18 residues. The CDR3 sequence is CASSQDQTTGLMYTEAFF. CDR3 coding DNA: TGCGCCAGCAGCCAAGATCAGACGACAGGTTTGATGTACACTGAAGCTTTCTTT.

The chain has TRBV9 and TRBJ2-2, with 8 bases lining up with TRBD1. The V and J ends lost 3 bases and 5 bases, in that order; junction bases with no gene match: 6. The CDR3 length is 15 residues. Looked up from germline, CDR1 is SGDLS and CDR2 is YYNGEE. CDR3 nucleotide sequence: TGTGCCAGCAGCGCCCCGACAGGGGCAACCGGGGAGCTGTTTTTT. Amino acid sequence: CASSAPTGATGELFF.

Concerning this clonotype itself: A read error is possible here, since a much larger clone lies one base away. The chain has TRBV7-8 and TRBJ2-5; D unresolved. V was shortened by 2 bases and J by 2 bases, with 9 bases between the two germline ends. The CDR3 totals 14 residues. The germline V gene has CDR1 SGHVS and CDR2 FQNEAQ. CDR3 sequence reads: CASSLMGWQETQYF. The CDR3 nucleotides read TGTGCCAGCAGCTTAATGGGGTGGCAAGAGACCCAGTACTTC.

This clonotype was detected ten times or more. The chain carries TRBV2 and TRBJ1-4, with 9 positions matching TRBD1. The CDR3 loop spans 16 amino acids. CDR1 SNHLY and CDR2 FYNNEI come from the germline V gene. J lost 8 bases, V lost 4 bases, and 11 bases had no gene match. This CDR3 is CASSVLPGQGSEKLFF. As DNA, the CDR3 is TGTGCCAGCAGTGTCCTACCGGGACAGGGATCGGAAAAACTGTTTTTT.

The V call is TRBV20-1, the J call TRBJ2-1; D is possibly TRBD2 (6 bases). The CDR3 sequence is 15 residues long. Trimming pared 3 bases from V and 9 bases from J, leaving 21 bases between. Germline CDR1 and CDR2: DFQATT and SNEGSKA (reference sequence). The CDR3 bases are TGCAGTGCTAGCGGGCTAGCGAGTAATCTGATTGAGCAGTTCTTC. Translation gives CSASGLASNLIEQFF.

Of note for this clonotype: Given a much more abundant clone one base away, this may be a read error. The chain is built from TRBV2 and TRBJ2-4; D is undetermined. Germline values: CDR1 SNHLY, CDR2 FYNNEI. This CDR3 has 15 amino acids. The CDR3 loop reads CASSPDGIAKSIQYF. In DNA, the CDR3 is TGTGCCAGCAGCCCGGACGGAATAGCCAAAAGCATTCAGTACTTC.

The table lists this clonotype with many counts. This sequence joins TRBV28 and TRBJ2-5, with 10 bases identical to TRBD1. The J segment lost 3 bases and the V segment lost 5 bases, leaving 9 bases of the junction unmatched. There are 16 residues in the CDR3. The germline V gene encodes CDR1 MDHEN and CDR2 SYDVKM. The CDR3 region is CASSLFSGTGEETQYF. Written as DNA, the CDR3 is TGTGCCAGCAGTCTCTTCTCCGGGACAGGGGAAGAGACCCAGTACTTC.

Many counts were recorded for this clonotype. The CDR3 DNA follows: TGCGCCAGCAGCTTGGGACGGCTGTCCTACGAGCAGTACTTC. Amino acid sequence: CASSLGRLSYEQYF. The rearrangement joins TRBV5-1 to TRBJ2-7; D ambiguous. The CDR3 totals 14 residues. CDR1 and CDR2 from the germline V gene are SGHRS and YFSETQ. Trimming removed 0 bases from V and 1 base from J, with 8 bases in between.